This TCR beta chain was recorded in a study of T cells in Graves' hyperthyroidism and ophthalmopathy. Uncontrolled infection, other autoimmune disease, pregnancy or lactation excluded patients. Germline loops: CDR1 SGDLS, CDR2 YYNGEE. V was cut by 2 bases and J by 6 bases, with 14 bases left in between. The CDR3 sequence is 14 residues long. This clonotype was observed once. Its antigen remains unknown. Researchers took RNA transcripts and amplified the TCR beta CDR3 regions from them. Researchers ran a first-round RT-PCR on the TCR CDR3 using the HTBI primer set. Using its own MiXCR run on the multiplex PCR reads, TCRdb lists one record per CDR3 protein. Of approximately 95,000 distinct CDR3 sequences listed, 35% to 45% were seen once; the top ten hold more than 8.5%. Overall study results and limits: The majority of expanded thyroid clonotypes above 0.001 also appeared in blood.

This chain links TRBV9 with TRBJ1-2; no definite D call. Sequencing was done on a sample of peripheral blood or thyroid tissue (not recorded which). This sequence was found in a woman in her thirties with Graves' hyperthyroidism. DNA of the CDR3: TGTGCCAGCAGCGTTAGCGCGACTTCCGATGGCTACACCTTC. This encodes CASSVSATSDGYTF. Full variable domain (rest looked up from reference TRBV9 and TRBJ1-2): DSGVTQTPKHLITATGQRVTLRCSPRSGDLSVYWYQQSLDQGLQFLIQYYNGEERAKGNILERFSAQQFPDLHSELNLSSLELGDSALYFCASSVSATSDGYTFGSGTRLTVV.